This T cell receptor beta chain was recorded in a study of blood T cell repertoires in COVID-19 (dated by TCRdb to 2020 to 2021). Broadly, across the study: Samples from collaborators originated in the United States, Italy and Spain and spanned both the acute and convalescent phases of COVID-19. The material from the prospective study consisted of cDNA or gDNA derived from T cells, B-cell-depleted T cells, or PBMCs. Subjects who had been exposed to COVID-19, were actively infected with it, or had recovered from it provided the deeply sampled blood TCRbeta repertoires that made up the dataset. A freely available public database, intended as a resource for researchers studying the immune response to SARS-CoV-2, is where the repertoires were released. The samples were drawn from the first 160 participants of the ongoing ImmuneRACE study and from 950 to 1,500 subjects provided by 6 global collaborators. Sample metadata almost always included a de-identified subject ID, COVID-19 status, age in years and sex. Where available, HLA class I and class II types were taken from metadata supplied by the sample provider and were not determined by assay-based typing.

Beyond this particular receptor, the publication reports: Clinical and demographic metadata were provided uncurated, with the amount varying by source and participant.

The collaborating institutions used their own protocols to collect whole blood in K2EDTA tubes. For TCRbeta analysis, collaborators shipped samples as frozen whole blood, isolated PBMCs, or DNA extracted from either of those sample types. TCRbeta CDR3 regions were amplified from genomic DNA using the immunoSEQ Assay, a bias-controlled multiplex PCR. In the original analysis: The number of nucleated cells in each sample was estimated from the amplification of reference gene primers within the assay. To quantify the absolute abundance of each unique TCRbeta CDR3 rearrangement, sequence reads were collapsed and filtered. Productive Simpson clonality was computed per sample as the square root of Simpson's diversity index over productive rearrangements. This is the immuneACCESS table as TCRdb keeps it, with only in-frame sequences that have V and J called. A part of the clones is gone; compared with another copy, unresolved V genes explain less than half, and the rest is unexplained. V and J calls and clone size follow that table, whereas D and trimming were derived from the DNA. A total of about 200,000 clones appear in this sample, roughly 88% of them only once. The ten top clones hold around 9.5% of the sample.

Details on this clone: It lacks a known antigen. Qualities for individual bases were not recorded, and no much larger clone is one base off.

Including cysteine and phenylalanine, the CDR3 has 14 amino acids. CDR3 DNA only is kept here, 42 bases in frame from base 1. CDR1 and CDR2 are read off the germline V gene as MNHEY and SVGEGT. V is cut back by 5 bases and J by 6 bases, with 1 base in the junction unmatched. The rearranged chain carries TRBV6-2 or TRBV6-3 and TRBJ2-2, with 12 bases aligning to TRBD1. The TCR comes from a man between 45 and 60 years old with active or convalescent COVID-19. The specimen sequenced was peripheral blood. The CDR3 has the sequence CASSRDRGPGELFF. The DNA sequence reads TGTGCCAGCAGTCGGGACAGGGGGCCCGGGGAGCTGTTTTTT.